This TCR beta chain originates from a study of a mutant IDH1 vaccine in newly diagnosed glioma. Stated time point: baseline, week 1 (first vaccination visit). Treatment defined: pre-vaccination baseline after standard-of-care therapy. Sequencing used immunoSEQ multiplex PCR; TCRdb keeps in-frame clones, though not all of them. The data contain about 92,000 clones, about four fifths of them seen just once; the ten biggest clones take up approximately 8%. The sequences come from PBMCs, collected from a glioma patient treated with radiotherapy, temozolomide or both. The clonotype originates from a woman between 45 and 65 years old with glioma.

The DNA for the CDR3 is TGTGTCAGAAAACTGTTGATATATAGCAATCAGCCCCAGCATTTT. This sequence encodes CVRKLLIYSNQPQHF. V gene TRBV7-5 combines with J gene TRBJ1-5. TRBV7-5 is a recognized pseudogene. The CDR3 is 15 residues long.